The clone carrying this T cell receptor beta chain was found a few times. Its antigen is currently unknown. The CDR3 consists of 22 residues. Germline V lookup: CDR1 MGHRA, CDR2 YSYEKL. Between the trimmed V and J ends, which lost 3 bases and 4 bases, there was a span of 33 bases. TCRdb passed the 5' RACE reads through MiXCR, listing each CDR3 protein once. The sample lists 170,000 or so distinct CDR3 sequences; 20% to 25% were seen once. The sample belongs to a study of T-cell memory formation after mild COVID-19. Study-wide results and limits: Clones shrinking from day 15 to 85 showed even CD4/CD8 mixes; later expanders tilted CD4+. Pre-infection memory showed some responding clones, and this suggested that cross-reactive memory joined.

V and J are TRBV4-1 and TRBJ1-4; D is ambiguous. This sequence was found in an adult woman who had mild COVID-19 (a few samples of this study predate the infection). Cell type and time point are not known. The sample consisted of PBMCs or a T cell subset sorted from them (not recorded which). CDR3 nucleotide sequence: TGCGCCAGCAGCCAGCCAACTATGGACCGGGATAATCAAAACTCTTATAATGAAAAACTGTTTTTT. Translating it yields CASSQPTMDRDNQNSYNEKLFF.